This entry concerns a single T cell receptor (beta chain). In the original workflow: Estimation of nucleated cell counts relied on the amplification of reference gene primers. Only in-frame clones appear in the TCRdb table, and some are missing; sequencing was by immunoSEQ multiplex PCR. That table is the source of V, J and clone size, and D and trimming were worked out from the DNA. Here the sample spans about 130,000 clones, 60% to 85% being singletons. CDR3 size: 13 residues. Trimming took off 7 bases at V and 2 bases at J, with 12 bases between the two ends. Germline-derived CDR1 and CDR2 are MDHEN and SYDVKM. This entry belongs to a study of blood T cell repertoires in COVID-19. As for the study in general: The study drew acute and convalescent COVID-19 samples from the United States, Italy and Spain. PBMCs, B-cell-depleted T cells, or T cells were the source of the cDNA or gDNA that made up the material.

The sample comprised peripheral blood. The TCR was taken from a man at least 80 years old with acute or convalescent COVID-19. The chain links TRBV28 to TRBJ2-7, with a weak D call TRBD2 (5 bases). CDR3 nucleotide sequence: TGTGCCAGCACCCCGTTCGGGGCCTACGAGCAGTACTTC. Residues: CASTPFGAYEQYF.